This paragraph covers one T cell receptor beta chain sequence. Germline V gene sequence: CDR1 LNHDA, CDR2 SQIVND (reference sequence). Trimming shortened V by 3 bases and J by 1 base, and 6 bases separated the two germline ends. This CDR3 comprises 13 residues. PCR used 60 Vbeta primers and 13 Jbeta primers. Clones were read by immunoSEQ multiplex PCR, and TCRdb kept only the in-frame ones, dropping some. The sample contains 130,000 to 150,000 clones, approximately 80% of which appear only once. The sample comes from a study of cytomegalovirus exposure and HLA in healthy donors. This receptor was taken from a woman aged 50 to 60 in good health and CMV-seropositive. The sample taken for sequencing was PBMCs. The chain has TRBV19 and TRBJ1-1, with D unclear. The CDR3 spells CASSMLRNTEAFF. Here the CDR3 DNA reads TGTGCCAGTAGTATGCTAAGGAACACTGAAGCTTTCTTT.